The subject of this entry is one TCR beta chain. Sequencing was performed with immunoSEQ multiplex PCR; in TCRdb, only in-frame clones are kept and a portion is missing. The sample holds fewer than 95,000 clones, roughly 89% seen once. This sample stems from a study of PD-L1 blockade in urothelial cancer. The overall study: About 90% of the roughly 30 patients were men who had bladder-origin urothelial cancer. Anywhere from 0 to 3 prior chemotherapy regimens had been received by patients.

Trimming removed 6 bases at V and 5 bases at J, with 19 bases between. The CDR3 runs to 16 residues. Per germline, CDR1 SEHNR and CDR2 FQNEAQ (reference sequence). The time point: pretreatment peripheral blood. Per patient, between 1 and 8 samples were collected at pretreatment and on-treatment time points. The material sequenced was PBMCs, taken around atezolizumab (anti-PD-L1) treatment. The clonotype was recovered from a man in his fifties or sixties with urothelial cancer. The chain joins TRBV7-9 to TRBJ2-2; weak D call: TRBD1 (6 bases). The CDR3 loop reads CASSRSTGTGTGELFF. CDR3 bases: TGTGCCAGCAGTCGTAGCACGGGTACAGGGACCGGGGAGCTGTTTTTT.